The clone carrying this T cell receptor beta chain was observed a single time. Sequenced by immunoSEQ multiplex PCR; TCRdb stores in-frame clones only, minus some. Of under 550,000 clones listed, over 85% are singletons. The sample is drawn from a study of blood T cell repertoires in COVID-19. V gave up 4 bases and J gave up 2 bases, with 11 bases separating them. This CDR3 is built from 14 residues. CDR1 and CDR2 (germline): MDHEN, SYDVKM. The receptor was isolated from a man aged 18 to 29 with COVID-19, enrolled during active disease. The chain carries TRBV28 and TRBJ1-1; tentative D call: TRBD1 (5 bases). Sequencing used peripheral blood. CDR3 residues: CASSSATVNTEAFF. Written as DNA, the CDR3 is TGTGCCAGCAGTTCCGCGACAGTCAACACTGAAGCTTTCTTT.